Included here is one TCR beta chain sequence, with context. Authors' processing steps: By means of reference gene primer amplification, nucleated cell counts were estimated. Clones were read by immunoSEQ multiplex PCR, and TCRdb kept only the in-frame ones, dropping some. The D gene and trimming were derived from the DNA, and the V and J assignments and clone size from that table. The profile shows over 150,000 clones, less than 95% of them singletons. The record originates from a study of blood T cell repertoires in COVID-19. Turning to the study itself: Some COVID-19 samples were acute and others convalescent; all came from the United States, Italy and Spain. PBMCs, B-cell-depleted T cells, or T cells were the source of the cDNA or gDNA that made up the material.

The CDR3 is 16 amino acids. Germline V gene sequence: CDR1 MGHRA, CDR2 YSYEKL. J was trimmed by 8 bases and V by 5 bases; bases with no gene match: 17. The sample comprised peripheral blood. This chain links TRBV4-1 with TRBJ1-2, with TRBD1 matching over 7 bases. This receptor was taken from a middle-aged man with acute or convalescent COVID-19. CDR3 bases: TGCGCCAGCAGCAGTGGGACAGAATACCCACGAGAAGGCTACACCTTC. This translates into CASSSGTEYPREGYTF.